This TCR beta chain was captured in a study of cytomegalovirus exposure and HLA in healthy donors. A multiplex PCR was run with 60 Vbeta primers and 13 Jbeta primers. Produced via immunoSEQ multiplex PCR; TCRdb's table is partial and in-frame only. The top ten hold about 1.2% of the sample, which has 120,000 to 150,000 clones, around 73% seen once. As for this clone: Its antigen remains unidentified.

Notes on the study in general: A likely sequencing artifact accounted for one observed cluster of highly shared sequence variants.

Sequencing was carried out using PBMCs. The sequence derives from a woman aged 40 to 50 in good health and CMV-seronegative.

CDR3 loop: CASREDRVGYTF. DNA of the CDR3: TGTGCCAGCAGAGAGGACAGGGTAGGCTACACCTTC. V and J are TRBV2 and TRBJ1-2, with 8 bases fitting TRBD1. V was pared by 6 bases and J by 8 bases, with 5 bases of the junction left unmatched. This CDR3 contains 12 residues. Germline V gene data show CDR1 as SNHLY and CDR2 as FYNNEI.